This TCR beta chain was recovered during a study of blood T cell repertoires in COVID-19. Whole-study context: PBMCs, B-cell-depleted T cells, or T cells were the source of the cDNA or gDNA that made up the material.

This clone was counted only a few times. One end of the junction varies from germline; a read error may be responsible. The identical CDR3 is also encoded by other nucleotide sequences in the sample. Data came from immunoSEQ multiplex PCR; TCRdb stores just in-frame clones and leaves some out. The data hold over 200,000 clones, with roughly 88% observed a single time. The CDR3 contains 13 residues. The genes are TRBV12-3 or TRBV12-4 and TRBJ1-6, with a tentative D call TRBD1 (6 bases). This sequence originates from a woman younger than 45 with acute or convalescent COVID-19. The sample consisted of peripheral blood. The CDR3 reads CASSLGGDSPLHF. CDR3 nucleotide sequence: TGTGCCAGCAGCTTAGGGGGGGATTCACCCCTCCACTTT.